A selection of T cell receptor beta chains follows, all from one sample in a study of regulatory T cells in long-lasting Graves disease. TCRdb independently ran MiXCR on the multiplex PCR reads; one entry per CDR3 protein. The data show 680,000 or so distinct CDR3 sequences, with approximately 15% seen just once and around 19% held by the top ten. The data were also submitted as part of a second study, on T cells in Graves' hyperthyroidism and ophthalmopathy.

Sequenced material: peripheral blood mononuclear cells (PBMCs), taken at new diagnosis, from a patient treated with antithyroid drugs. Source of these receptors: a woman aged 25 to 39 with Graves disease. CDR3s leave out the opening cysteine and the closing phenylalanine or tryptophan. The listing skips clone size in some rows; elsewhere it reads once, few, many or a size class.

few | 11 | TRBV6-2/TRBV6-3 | ASSYSEGYGYT
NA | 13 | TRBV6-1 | ASSDLGQFQDTQY
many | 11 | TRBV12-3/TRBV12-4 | ASSPSVQETQY
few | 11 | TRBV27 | ASSLLRDTEAF
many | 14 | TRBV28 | ASNPPGSIPNTEAF
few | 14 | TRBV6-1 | ASRGAGGRLNAEAF
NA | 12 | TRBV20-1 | SASGTSLFNEQF
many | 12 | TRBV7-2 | ASSFGTANYGYT
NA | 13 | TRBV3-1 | ASSQGYGSRDEQY
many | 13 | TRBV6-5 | ASSYRGGNNQPQH
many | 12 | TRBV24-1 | ATSDLVNTGELF
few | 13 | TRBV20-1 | SATGTPSSYNEQF
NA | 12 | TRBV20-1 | SARFRDSFYGYT
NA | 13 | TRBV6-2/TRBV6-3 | ASSETRVGDDEQL
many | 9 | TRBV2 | ASKEVGELF
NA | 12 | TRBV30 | AWSRAISGNTIY
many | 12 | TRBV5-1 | ASSPDPWNTEAF
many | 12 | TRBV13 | ASSWWARTDTQY
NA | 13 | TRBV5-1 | ASGLAGGRGNEQF
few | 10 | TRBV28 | ASIPGTPGRY
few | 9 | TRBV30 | AWSFNHGYT
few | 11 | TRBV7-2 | ASSKPNTGELF
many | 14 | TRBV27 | ASSLSFGFAGYGYT
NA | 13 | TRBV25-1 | ASSESGTGGYGYT
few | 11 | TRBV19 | ASSIGREGEQF
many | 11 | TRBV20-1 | SARQGQREKLF
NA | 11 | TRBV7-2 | ASTAGNSYEQY
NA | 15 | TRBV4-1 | ASSQESGLAGGETQY
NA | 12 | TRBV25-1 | ASATQAGANVLI
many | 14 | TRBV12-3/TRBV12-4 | ASSPSSGSSYNEQF
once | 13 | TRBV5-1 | ASSLDGQGGNEQF
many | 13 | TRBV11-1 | ASSLGQTNYNEQF
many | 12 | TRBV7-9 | ASRPPARSYEQY
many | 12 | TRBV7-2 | ANSLGGAADTQY
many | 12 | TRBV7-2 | ASSLDVRDVFQY
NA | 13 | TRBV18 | ASSSRQGLDYEQY
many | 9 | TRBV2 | ASSITYEQY
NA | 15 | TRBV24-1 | ATQGLAGVGSYNEQF
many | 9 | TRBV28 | ASRYSYGYT
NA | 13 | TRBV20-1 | SARDPGQGAAPLH
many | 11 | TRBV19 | ASSGTGNQPQH
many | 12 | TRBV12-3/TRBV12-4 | ASRPQVNTGELF
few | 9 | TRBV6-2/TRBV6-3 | ASSYGGWAF
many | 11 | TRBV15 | ATKERETDTQY
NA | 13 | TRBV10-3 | AISDWNADKNIQY